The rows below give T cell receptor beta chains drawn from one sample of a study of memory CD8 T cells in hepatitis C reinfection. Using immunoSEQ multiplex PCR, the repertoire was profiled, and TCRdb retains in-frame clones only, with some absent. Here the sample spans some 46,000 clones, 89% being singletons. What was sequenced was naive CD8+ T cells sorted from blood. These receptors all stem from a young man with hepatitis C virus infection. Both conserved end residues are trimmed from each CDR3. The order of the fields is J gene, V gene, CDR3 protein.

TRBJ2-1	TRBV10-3	AISEASGSPEQF
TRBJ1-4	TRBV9	ASSPRTALNEKLF
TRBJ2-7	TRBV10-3	AISPLSTGTSYEQY
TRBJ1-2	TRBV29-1	SGRTGHGYT
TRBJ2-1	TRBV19	ASSMGQGYNEQF
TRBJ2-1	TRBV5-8	ASSFSGQGYDEQF
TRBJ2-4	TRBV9	ASSLDLERAKNIQY
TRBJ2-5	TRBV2	ASTSPGALAEETQY
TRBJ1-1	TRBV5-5	ASSLAGISEAF
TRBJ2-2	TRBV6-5	ASSYFAGTPTGELF
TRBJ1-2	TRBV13	ASSPRQGGTYGYT
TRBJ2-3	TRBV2	ASSTGTSYTDTQY
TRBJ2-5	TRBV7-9	ASSRLAGERQETQY
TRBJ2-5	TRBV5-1	ASSLGLAGPGETQY
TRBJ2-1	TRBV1	TSSWTSGSSNEQF
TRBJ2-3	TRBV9	ASSVASTDTQY
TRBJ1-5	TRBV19	ASSTRTGLFHQPQH
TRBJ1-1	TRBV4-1	ASSPSTSGTEAF
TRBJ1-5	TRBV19	ASSGTVINQPQH
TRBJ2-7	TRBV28	ASSLREIAYEQY
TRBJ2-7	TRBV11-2	ASSPRDRFYEQY
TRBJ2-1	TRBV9	ASSGAASGGNEQF
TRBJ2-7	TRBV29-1	SVATGDGEQY
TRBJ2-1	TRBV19	ASSPSGSPYNEQF
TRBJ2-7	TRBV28	ASSSPRTGLDEQY
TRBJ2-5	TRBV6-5	ASRRLAEGETQY
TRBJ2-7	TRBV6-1	ASSEAVAGGSYEQY
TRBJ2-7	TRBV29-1	SVGSGTPSYEQY
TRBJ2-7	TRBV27	ASSSLTSGRSDEQY
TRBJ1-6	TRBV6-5	ASSSSENNSPLH
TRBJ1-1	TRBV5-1	ASSPRRGRTEAF
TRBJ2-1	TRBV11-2	ASRGLADYNEQF
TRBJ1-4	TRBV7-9	ASSLTGGITNEKLF
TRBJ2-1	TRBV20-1	SALPLGQSF
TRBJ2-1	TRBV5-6	ASSHFSGTVYNEQF
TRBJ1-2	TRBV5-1	ASSLAYGAGHLGYT
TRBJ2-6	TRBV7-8	ASSLVRTSSSGANVLT
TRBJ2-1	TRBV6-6	ASSGGTSANNEQF
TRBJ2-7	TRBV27	ASSIMTGLAGSSEQY
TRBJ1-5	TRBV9	ASSHGGNGNQPQH
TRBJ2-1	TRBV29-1	SVESSGGAVGEQF
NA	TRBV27	ASSLGPPSGGSYEQY
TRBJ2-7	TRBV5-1	ASSSGQASYEQY
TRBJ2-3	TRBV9	ASSDRETYTDTQY
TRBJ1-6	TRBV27	ASSLGLRNSPLH
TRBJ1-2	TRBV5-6	ASSVLLGGENYGYT
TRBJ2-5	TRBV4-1	ASSERLAGGPETQY
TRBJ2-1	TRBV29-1	SVEGTRYNEQF
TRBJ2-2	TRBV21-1	ASSKVGTSCAGELF
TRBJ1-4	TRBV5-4	ASSLTGAANEKLF
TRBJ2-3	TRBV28	ASSLGALVADTQY
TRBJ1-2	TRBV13	ASSLGSFGYT
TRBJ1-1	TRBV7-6	ASSSYDEAAF
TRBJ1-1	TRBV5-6	ASSGNRDRARVNTEAF
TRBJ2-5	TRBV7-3	ASSLSAGDEETQY
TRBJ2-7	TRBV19	ASSSGTGYEQY
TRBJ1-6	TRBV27	ASSLNNLYNSPLH